This TCR beta chain originates from a study of a mutant IDH1 vaccine in newly diagnosed glioma (dated by TCRdb to about 2021). The study in broad terms: Patients were given eight vaccinations, in weeks 1, 3, 5, 7, 11, 15, 19 and 23, which matched visits V03 through V10. Vaccination began 4-6 weeks after radiotherapy alone, or alongside temozolomide cycles in the chemotherapy-containing groups. Of the roughly 32 treated patients, around 62% were male and around 40% were female, and a mean age of 40.4 years was recorded. Prior to enrollment, patients had been given standard therapy consisting of radiotherapy alone, temozolomide alone, or radiochemotherapy with temozolomide, with the combination given to most patients. Peripheral blood was drawn at six visits: V03 (baseline), V05, V07, V10, V12 and V13. For exploratory analyses, approximately 25 treated patients had longitudinal TCRB deep sequencing done wherever samples were available. On the study overall, not on this receptor specifically: Pseudoprogression seemed to be unrelated to changes in the top peripheral T cell clonotypes found by TCRB sequencing. Across multiple MHC alleles, vaccine-induced immune responses were seen in around 93% of patients. Selection of PBMC samples for TCRB deep sequencing was based on availability. It was noted by the authors that analyses of patient blood samples could not be reproduced owing to sample limitations.

Explained via the paper, the time point label denotes: week 11, during vaccination. Every vaccine dose consisted of 300 ug of a 20-mer mutant IDH1 peptide in Montanide, administered subcutaneously together with topical imiquimod. Newly diagnosed WHO grade 3 or 4 IDH1-mutant astrocytomas showing loss of nuclear ATRX were present in the donors. The samples were drawn from NOA16, a multicentre, single-arm, open-label phase I trial in Germany that tested a mutant IDH1 peptide vaccine in humans for the first time. Genomic DNA for TCRB sequencing was extracted from EDTA blood using the DNeasy Blood and Tissue Kit. The CDR3, from cysteine to phenylalanine, totals 15 residues. Only the CDR3 DNA is retained, 45 bases long and in frame from the first base. Trimming costs V 3 bases and J 3 bases, and their ends lie 12 bases apart. From a lookup of the germline V gene, CDR1 and CDR2 are MDHEN and SYDVKM. The library was built by means of the immunoSEQ multiplex PCR assay. Rearranged TCR beta chain sequences were amplified using the hsTCRB Kit according to the manufacturer's protocol. TCRB libraries were sequenced on an Illumina MiSeq. Under the source paper's analysis protocol: Demultiplexing, trimming and gene mapping were performed with the kit vendor's proprietary platform. TCRdb obtained this table from immuneACCESS and retained in-frame rearrangements with V and J assigned. These tables miss some clones; where compared with another copy, unresolved V genes account for less than half of the shortfall, and the remainder is unexplained. V and J calls and clone size follow that table, whereas D and trimming were derived from the DNA. This sample comprises tens of thousands of clones, 84% of them detected only once. Roughly 2% of the sample goes to the ten largest clones.

About this clone itself: Its antigen is still unknown. The sample holds no much larger clone one base away, and base qualities are not on file.

The starting material was PBMCs, obtained from a glioma patient whose treatment included an IDH1 peptide vaccine. The source is a man aged 35-49 years with glioma. The chain is assembled from TRBV28 and TRBJ1-5; the D gene remains uncertain. CDR3 reads: CASSFGWQHNQPQHF. The nucleotide sequence reads TGTGCCAGCAGTTTCGGGTGGCAGCACAATCAGCCCCAGCATTTT.